Listed below are T cell receptor beta chains from one sample, sequenced in a study of beta chain features in type 1 diabetes. Libraries were prepared by immunoSEQ multiplex PCR; TCRdb keeps only in-frame clonotypes and omits some of them. Of about 370,000 clones in the sample, 8% to 10% were seen once. Material: central memory CD4+ T cells from blood. The receptors here all came from a man aged 25-45 years with type 1 diabetes. CDR3s include the opening cysteine and the closing phenylalanine or tryptophan. D genes are given only for firm matches. The size field is filled for only some rows; it gives once, few, many or a size class.

clone_size: NA; d_call: NA; v_call: TRBV27; j_call: TRBJ2-2; cdr3_nt: TGTGCCAGCAGTTTTTGGGGGACCGGGGAGCTGTTTTTT; cdr3_aa: CASSFWGTGELFF
clone_size: few; d_call: TRBD1; v_call: TRBV5-1; j_call: TRBJ1-1; cdr3_nt: TGCGCCAGCAGCCCGGGGACAGGGGCTGAAGCTTTCTTT; cdr3_aa: CASSPGTGAEAFF
clone_size: NA; d_call: TRBD1; v_call: TRBV10-3; j_call: TRBJ2-5; cdr3_nt: TGTGCCATCCGGGACAGGGCTCAAGAGACCCAGTACTTC; cdr3_aa: CAIRDRAQETQYF
clone_size: NA; d_call: NA; v_call: TRBV2; j_call: TRBJ2-2; cdr3_nt: TGTGCCAGCAGTGAGAGGAGGGCAGGGGACACCGGGGAGCTGTTTTTT; cdr3_aa: CASSERRAGDTGELFF
clone_size: NA; d_call: NA; v_call: TRBV7-3; j_call: TRBJ2-2; cdr3_nt: TGTGCCAGCAGCTCCGACCCATGGCAGTCCACGAACACCGGGGAGCTGTTTTTT; cdr3_aa: CASSSDPWQSTNTGELFF
clone_size: NA; d_call: TRBD1; v_call: TRBV5-4; j_call: TRBJ2-7; cdr3_nt: TGTGCCAGCAGCTGGGACAGTTACGAGCAGTACTTC; cdr3_aa: CASSWDSYEQYF
clone_size: NA; d_call: NA; v_call: TRBV27; j_call: TRBJ2-2; cdr3_nt: TGTGCCAGCAGTTTACTGGCCATAGGTGTCACCGGGGAGCTGTTTTTT; cdr3_aa: CASSLLAIGVTGELFF
clone_size: NA; d_call: NA; v_call: TRBV5-4; j_call: TRBJ2-7; cdr3_nt: TGTGCCAGCAGCTTGGAGCCTCAGAATCTCTACGAGCAGTACTTC; cdr3_aa: CASSLEPQNLYEQYF
clone_size: few; d_call: NA; v_call: TRBV6-5; j_call: TRBJ1-1; cdr3_nt: TGTGCCAGCAGTTCCAGAGGACCGGTGAACACTGAAGCTTTCTTT; cdr3_aa: CASSSRGPVNTEAFF
clone_size: many; d_call: TRBD1; v_call: TRBV18; j_call: TRBJ1-4; cdr3_nt: TGTGCCAGCTCTCGACAGGGGTCTAATGAAAAACTGTTTTTT; cdr3_aa: CASSRQGSNEKLFF
clone_size: NA; d_call: NA; v_call: TRBV27; j_call: TRBJ1-1; cdr3_nt: TGTGCCAGCAGTTTATCCTTTGTTTCGGTGAACACTGAAGCTTTCTTT; cdr3_aa: CASSLSFVSVNTEAFF
clone_size: NA; d_call: TRBD2; v_call: TRBV29-1; j_call: TRBJ2-1; cdr3_nt: TGCAGCGTTGTGGGCGGGGGGGCTTCCTACAATGAGCAGTTCTTC; cdr3_aa: CSVVGGGASYNEQFF
clone_size: many; d_call: NA; v_call: TRBV5-1; j_call: TRBJ2-5; cdr3_nt: TGCGCCAGCAGCTTACAAGAGACCCAGTACTTC; cdr3_aa: CASSLQETQYF
clone_size: few; d_call: NA; v_call: TRBV28; j_call: TRBJ1-4; cdr3_nt: TGTGCCAGCAGTCAAACCGGGACCCTTAAGGAAAAACTGTTTTTT; cdr3_aa: CASSQTGTLKEKLFF
clone_size: NA; d_call: TRBD2; v_call: TRBV30; j_call: TRBJ2-7; cdr3_nt: TGTGCCTGGAGTAGCGGGGCGAGGGAGCAGTACTTC; cdr3_aa: CAWSSGAREQYF
clone_size: many; d_call: TRBD1; v_call: TRBV7-3; j_call: TRBJ1-1; cdr3_nt: TGTGCCAGCAGCTTAAACTCGGGACAGGGTCCCACTGAAGCTTTCTTT; cdr3_aa: CASSLNSGQGPTEAFF
clone_size: few; d_call: TRBD1; v_call: TRBV28; j_call: TRBJ2-3; cdr3_nt: TGTGCCAGCGGTTCCGGGGGACAGGGCACAGATACGCAGTATTTT; cdr3_aa: CASGSGGQGTDTQYF
clone_size: NA; d_call: NA; v_call: TRBV7-2; j_call: TRBJ1-4; cdr3_nt: TGTGCCAGCAGGTCGACAGCGTCCGGTGAAAAACTGTTTTTT; cdr3_aa: CASRSTASGEKLFF
clone_size: few; d_call: TRBD2; v_call: TRBV11-3; j_call: TRBJ2-7; cdr3_nt: TGTGCCAGCAGCTTAACCCTCGGACTAGCGGCCTCCTACGAGCAGTACTTC; cdr3_aa: CASSLTLGLAASYEQYF
clone_size: few; d_call: NA; v_call: TRBV5-1; j_call: TRBJ1-5; cdr3_nt: TGCGCCAGCAGCTTGACGGGGGGTCCCAATCAGCCCCAGCATTTT; cdr3_aa: CASSLTGGPNQPQHF
clone_size: many; d_call: TRBD1; v_call: TRBV27; j_call: TRBJ2-7; cdr3_nt: TGTGCCAGCAGTTACGGGACAGGGTTAAGCTACGAGCAGTACTTC; cdr3_aa: CASSYGTGLSYEQYF
clone_size: few; d_call: TRBD2; v_call: TRBV30; j_call: TRBJ2-1; cdr3_nt: TGTGCCTGGAGTCCCCAGACCGGGACTAGCGGCGCCTACAATGAGCAGTTCTTC; cdr3_aa: CAWSPQTGTSGAYNEQFF
clone_size: NA; d_call: TRBD1; v_call: TRBV10-2; j_call: TRBJ1-1; cdr3_nt: TGCGCCAGCAGTAAGACAGGGGCAAACACTGAAGCTTTCTTT; cdr3_aa: CASSKTGANTEAFF
clone_size: NA; d_call: NA; v_call: TRBV7-7; j_call: TRBJ2-3; cdr3_nt: TGTGCCAGCAGCTCCGGACAGACACCCACAGATACGCAGTATTTT; cdr3_aa: CASSSGQTPTDTQYF
clone_size: NA; d_call: NA; v_call: TRBV6-1; j_call: TRBJ2-7; cdr3_nt: TGTGCCGCAGGTCTTCGACAATACGAGCAGTACTTC; cdr3_aa: CAAGLRQYEQYF
clone_size: NA; d_call: TRBD1; v_call: TRBV19; j_call: TRBJ2-5; cdr3_nt: TGTGCCAGTAGTCTCCGGGACAGCCAAGAGACCCAGTACTTC; cdr3_aa: CASSLRDSQETQYF
clone_size: many; d_call: NA; v_call: TRBV28; j_call: TRBJ2-7; cdr3_nt: TGTGCCAGCCATGGGAGCAACGCCTACGAGCAGTACTTC; cdr3_aa: CASHGSNAYEQYF
clone_size: NA; d_call: NA; v_call: TRBV7-8; j_call: TRBJ1-1; cdr3_nt: TGTGCCAGCAGCCCTCAGGGTATTTGGGGCACTGAAGCTTTCTTT; cdr3_aa: CASSPQGIWGTEAFF
clone_size: NA; d_call: NA; v_call: TRBV18; j_call: TRBJ2-5; cdr3_nt: TGTGCCAGCTCACGGCAGGGGATCCAAGAGACCCAGTACTTC; cdr3_aa: CASSRQGIQETQYF
clone_size: many; d_call: NA; v_call: TRBV7-9; j_call: TRBJ2-3; cdr3_nt: TGTGCCAGCAGCGACCCGGGACACCGCACAGATACGCAGTATTTT; cdr3_aa: CASSDPGHRTDTQYF
clone_size: few; d_call: NA; v_call: TRBV5-6; j_call: TRBJ2-3; cdr3_nt: TGTGCCAGCAGCACCCAGAGCGGGCTCCGCACAGATACGCAGTATTTT; cdr3_aa: CASSTQSGLRTDTQYF
clone_size: NA; d_call: TRBD2; v_call: TRBV11-2; j_call: TRBJ2-7; cdr3_nt: TGTGCCAGCAGCTTAGGCACGGGAGGGCCATACGAGCAGTACTTC; cdr3_aa: CASSLGTGGPYEQYF
clone_size: few; d_call: TRBD1; v_call: TRBV19; j_call: TRBJ1-2; cdr3_nt: TGTGCCCGGGACCCGGACAGGGGGCATGGCTACACCTTC; cdr3_aa: CARDPDRGHGYTF
clone_size: NA; d_call: TRBD2; v_call: TRBV5-4; j_call: TRBJ2-3; cdr3_nt: TGTGCCAGCAGCTTACCTTACGGAACTAGCGGGGTTAGCACAGATACGCAGTATTTT; cdr3_aa: CASSLPYGTSGVSTDTQYF
clone_size: NA; d_call: NA; v_call: TRBV4-1; j_call: TRBJ2-1; cdr3_nt: TGCGCCAGCAGCCAAGATGGCGGGGTCTCCTACAATGAGCAGTTCTTC; cdr3_aa: CASSQDGGVSYNEQFF
clone_size: many; d_call: NA; v_call: TRBV7-2; j_call: TRBJ2-1; cdr3_nt: TGTGCCAGCAGCTTACGACAGGTCCCGTTCTTC; cdr3_aa: CASSLRQVPFF
clone_size: few; d_call: NA; v_call: TRBV6-1; j_call: TRBJ1-1; cdr3_nt: TGTGCCAGCAGATCAGAGAACACTGAAGCTTTCTTT; cdr3_aa: CASRSENTEAFF
clone_size: NA; d_call: TRBD2; v_call: TRBV6-5; j_call: TRBJ2-7; cdr3_nt: TGTGCCAGCAGTTTCCTGACTAGCGGGCTATCCTACGAGCAGTACTTC; cdr3_aa: CASSFLTSGLSYEQYF
clone_size: many; d_call: TRBD1; v_call: TRBV7-9; j_call: TRBJ1-2; cdr3_nt: TGTGCCAGCAGCTACGGGACAGGGGGCGGCTACACCTTC; cdr3_aa: CASSYGTGGGYTF
clone_size: NA; d_call: NA; v_call: TRBV5-5; j_call: TRBJ2-5; cdr3_nt: TGTGCCAGCAGCCCCAGGCCTAGGGGGGAGACCCAGTACTTC; cdr3_aa: CASSPRPRGETQYF
clone_size: NA; d_call: TRBD1; v_call: TRBV6-5; j_call: TRBJ1-2; cdr3_nt: TGTGCCAGCATCTTCGACAGGGGAAGAGGCTACACCTTC; cdr3_aa: CASIFDRGRGYTF
clone_size: few; d_call: NA; v_call: TRBV18; j_call: TRBJ1-5; cdr3_nt: TGTGCCAGCTCCCCGAGGGACCTTAATCAGCCCCAGCATTTT; cdr3_aa: CASSPRDLNQPQHF
clone_size: NA; d_call: NA; v_call: TRBV2; j_call: TRBJ1-1; cdr3_nt: TGTGCCAGCAGTGAATGGGCCCTCCCGAACACTGAAGCTTTCTTT; cdr3_aa: CASSEWALPNTEAFF
clone_size: few; d_call: TRBD2; v_call: TRBV7-3; j_call: TRBJ2-3; cdr3_nt: TGTGCCAGCAGCTTAACCCTAGCGGGAGAGGGTACGCAGTATTTT; cdr3_aa: CASSLTLAGEGTQYF
clone_size: NA; d_call: NA; v_call: TRBV11-3; j_call: TRBJ2-7; cdr3_nt: TGTGCCAGCAGCTTCGCGCAGGGGAGCTCCTACGAGCAGTACTTC; cdr3_aa: CASSFAQGSSYEQYF
clone_size: few; d_call: NA; v_call: TRBV18; j_call: TRBJ1-2; cdr3_nt: TGTGCCAGCTCACCGACGGGGAGACAGGCCTATGGCTACACCTTC; cdr3_aa: CASSPTGRQAYGYTF
clone_size: few; d_call: NA; v_call: TRBV11-2; j_call: TRBJ2-5; cdr3_nt: TGTGCCAGCAGCTTAGCCTCAGCCCCTGAGACCCAGTACTTC; cdr3_aa: CASSLASAPETQYF
clone_size: few; d_call: NA; v_call: TRBV7-2; j_call: TRBJ1-1; cdr3_nt: TGTGCCAGCAGCTTAAACGTGGGAGCGAACACTGAAGCTTTCTTT; cdr3_aa: CASSLNVGANTEAFF
clone_size: NA; d_call: NA; v_call: TRBV7-3; j_call: TRBJ2-2; cdr3_nt: TGTGCCAGCAGCTTAAGGGGTACCGGGGAGCTGTTTTTT; cdr3_aa: CASSLRGTGELFF
clone_size: NA; d_call: TRBD1; v_call: TRBV6-5; j_call: TRBJ1-1; cdr3_nt: TGTGCCAGCAGCCAGGGGACAGGAGGTCTAGCTTTCTTT; cdr3_aa: CASSQGTGGLAFF
clone_size: few; d_call: NA; v_call: TRBV5-1; j_call: TRBJ2-3; cdr3_nt: TGCGCCAGCAGCTTGGGTCAAATTAGCACAGATACGCAGTATTTT; cdr3_aa: CASSLGQISTDTQYF
clone_size: many; d_call: NA; v_call: TRBV15; j_call: TRBJ1-1; cdr3_nt: TGTGCCACCAGGACATTGGGGATAGGAGCGACTGAAGCTTTCTTT; cdr3_aa: CATRTLGIGATEAFF
clone_size: NA; d_call: TRBD2; v_call: TRBV9; j_call: TRBJ2-3; cdr3_nt: TGTGCCAGCAGCGCGGGGGGAGATACGCAGTATTTT; cdr3_aa: CASSAGGDTQYF
clone_size: few; d_call: TRBD1; v_call: TRBV28; j_call: TRBJ2-3; cdr3_nt: TGTGCCAGCAGTTCCAGGGGGCTGGGCACAGATACGCAGTATTTT; cdr3_aa: CASSSRGLGTDTQYF